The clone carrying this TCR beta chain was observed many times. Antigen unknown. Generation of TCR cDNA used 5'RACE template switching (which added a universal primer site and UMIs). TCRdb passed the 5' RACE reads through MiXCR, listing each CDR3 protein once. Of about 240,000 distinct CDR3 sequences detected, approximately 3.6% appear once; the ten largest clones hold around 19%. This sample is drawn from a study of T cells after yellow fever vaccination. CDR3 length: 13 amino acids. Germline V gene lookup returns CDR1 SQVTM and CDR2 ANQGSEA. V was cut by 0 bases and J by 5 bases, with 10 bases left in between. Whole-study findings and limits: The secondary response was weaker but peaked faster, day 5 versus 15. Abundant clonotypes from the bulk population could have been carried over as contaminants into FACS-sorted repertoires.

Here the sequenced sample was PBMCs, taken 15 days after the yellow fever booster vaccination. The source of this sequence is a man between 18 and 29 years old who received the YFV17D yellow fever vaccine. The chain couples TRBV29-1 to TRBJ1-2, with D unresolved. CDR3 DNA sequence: TGCAGCGTTGAAGATCGGGAAGGGTATGGCTACACCTTC. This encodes CSVEDREGYGYTF.